This T cell receptor beta chain came from a study of PD-1 blockade in classical Hodgkin lymphoma. Overall study results and limits: Patients with a complete response exhibited baseline diversity comparable to newly diagnosed patients. A significant rise in TCR diversity by C4D1 was seen for CD4+ but not CD8+ cells. As was reported, newly diagnosed patients showed lower baseline TCR diversity than healthy donors did.

Details on this clone: What it binds is unknown.

Every single patient, without exception, relapsed after autologous stem cell transplantation, and brentuximab vedotin exposure varied. Only in-frame clones appear in the TCRdb table, and some are missing; sequencing was by immunoSEQ multiplex PCR. The sample comprises approximately 84,000 clones, around nine tenths of which are singletons, and 22% rests with the top ten. CDR3 length equals 14 residues. V shed 5 bases and J shed 5 bases, with 15 bases lying between them. CDR1 is SEHNR, CDR2 FQNEAQ, per germline (reference sequence). J is TRBJ1-1 and V is TRBV7-9; maybe TRBD1 (5 bases). This sample comprised peripheral blood mononuclear cells (PBMCs), obtained at baseline. This sequence originates from a human donor with classical Hodgkin lymphoma. The CDR3 spells CASSTFRVETEAFF. CDR3 nucleotide sequence: TGTGCCAGCAGCACATTCAGGGTTGAAACTGAAGCTTTCTTT.